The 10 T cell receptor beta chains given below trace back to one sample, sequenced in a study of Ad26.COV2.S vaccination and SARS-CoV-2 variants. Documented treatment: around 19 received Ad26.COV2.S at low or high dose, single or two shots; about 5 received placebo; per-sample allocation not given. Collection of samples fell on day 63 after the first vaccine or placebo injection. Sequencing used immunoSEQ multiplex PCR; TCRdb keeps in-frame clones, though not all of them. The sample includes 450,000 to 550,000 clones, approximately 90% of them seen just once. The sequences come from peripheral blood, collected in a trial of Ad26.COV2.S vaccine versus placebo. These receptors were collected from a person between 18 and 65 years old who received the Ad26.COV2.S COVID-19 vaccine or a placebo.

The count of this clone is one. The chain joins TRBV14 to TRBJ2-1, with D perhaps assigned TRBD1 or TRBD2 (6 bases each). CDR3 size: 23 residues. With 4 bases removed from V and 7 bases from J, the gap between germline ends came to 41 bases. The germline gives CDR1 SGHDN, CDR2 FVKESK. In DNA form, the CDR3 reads TGTGCCAGCAGCCCCCGACCGGTCACGGCAGGTACACTCAGCACAAGGGGGAGGAATGAGCAGTTCTTC. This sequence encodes CASSPRPVTAGTLSTRGRNEQFF.

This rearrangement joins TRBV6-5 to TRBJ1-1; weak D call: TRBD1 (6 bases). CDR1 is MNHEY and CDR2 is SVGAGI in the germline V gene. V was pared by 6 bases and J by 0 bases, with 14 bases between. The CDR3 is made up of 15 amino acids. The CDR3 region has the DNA TGTGCCAGCAGCAGACAGGCGGACATGAACACTGAAGCTTTCTTT. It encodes CASSRQADMNTEAFF.

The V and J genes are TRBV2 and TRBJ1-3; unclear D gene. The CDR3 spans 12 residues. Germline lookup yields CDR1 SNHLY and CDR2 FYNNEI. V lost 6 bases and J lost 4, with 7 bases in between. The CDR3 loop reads CASSATGNTIYF. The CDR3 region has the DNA TGTGCCAGCAGCGCAACGGGAAACACCATATATTTT.

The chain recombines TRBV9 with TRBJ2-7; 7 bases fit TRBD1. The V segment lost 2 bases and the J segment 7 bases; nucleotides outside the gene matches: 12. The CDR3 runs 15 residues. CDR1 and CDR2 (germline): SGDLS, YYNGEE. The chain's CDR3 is CASSVTGQTYVEQYF. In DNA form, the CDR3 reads TGTGCCAGCAGCGTTACGGGACAGACTTACGTAGAGCAGTACTTC.

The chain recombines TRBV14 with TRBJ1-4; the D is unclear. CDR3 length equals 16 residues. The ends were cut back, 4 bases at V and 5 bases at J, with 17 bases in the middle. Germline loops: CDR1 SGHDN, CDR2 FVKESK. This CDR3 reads CASSPGSARPNEKLFF. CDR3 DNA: TGTGCCAGCAGCCCCGGGTCGGCCCGTCCGAATGAAAAACTGTTTTTT.

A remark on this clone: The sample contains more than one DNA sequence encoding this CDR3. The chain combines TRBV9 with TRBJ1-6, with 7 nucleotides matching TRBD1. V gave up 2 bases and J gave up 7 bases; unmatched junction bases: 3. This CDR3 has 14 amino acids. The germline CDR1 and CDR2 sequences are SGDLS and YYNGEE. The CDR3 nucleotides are TGTGCCAGCAGCGTGGGACAGAACAATTCACCCCTCCACTTT. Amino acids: CASSVGQNNSPLHF.

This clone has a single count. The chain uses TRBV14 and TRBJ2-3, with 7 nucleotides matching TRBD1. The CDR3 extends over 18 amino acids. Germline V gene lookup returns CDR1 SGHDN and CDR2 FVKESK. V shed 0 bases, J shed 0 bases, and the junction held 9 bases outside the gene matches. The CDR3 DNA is TGTGCCAGCAGCCAAGATCACCCCCGGGACAGTAGCACAGATACGCAGTATTTT. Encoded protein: CASSQDHPRDSSTDTQYF.

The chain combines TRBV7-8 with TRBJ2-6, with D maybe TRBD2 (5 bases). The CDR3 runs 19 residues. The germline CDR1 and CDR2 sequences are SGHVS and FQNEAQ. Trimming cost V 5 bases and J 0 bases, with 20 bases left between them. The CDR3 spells CASSLARTGIYSGANVLTF. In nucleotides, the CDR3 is TGTGCCAGCAGCCTTGCCAGAACCGGGATTTACTCTGGGGCCAACGTCCTGACTTTC.

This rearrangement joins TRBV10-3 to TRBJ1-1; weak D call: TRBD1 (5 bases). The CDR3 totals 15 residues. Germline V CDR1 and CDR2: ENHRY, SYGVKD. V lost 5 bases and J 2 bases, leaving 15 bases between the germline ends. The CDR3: CAISSKDKGNTEAFF. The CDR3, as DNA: TGTGCCATCAGTTCAAAGGACAAAGGAAACACTGAAGCTTTCTTT.

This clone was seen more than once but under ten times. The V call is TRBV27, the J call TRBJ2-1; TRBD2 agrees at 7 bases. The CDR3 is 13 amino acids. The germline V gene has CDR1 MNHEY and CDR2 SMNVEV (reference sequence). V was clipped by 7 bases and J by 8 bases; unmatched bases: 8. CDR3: CASMGLRRDEQFF. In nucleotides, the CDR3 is TGTGCCAGCATGGGACTAAGGAGGGATGAGCAGTTCTTC.